The following is a T cell receptor beta chain sequence with its context. The antigen is undetermined. Unmatched junction bases numbered 5, after V lost 4 bases and J lost 0 bases. Germline V gene sequence: CDR1 SGHRS, CDR2 YFSETQ. There are 17 residues in the CDR3. Each TCR beta cDNA library carried unique molecular identifiers. The yield from about 1 to 10 million T cells was approximately 500,000 cDNA molecules in total. One entry per CDR3 protein, called by TCRdb with MiXCR from the PCR reads. Of about 820,000 distinct CDR3 sequences listed, 53% are singletons. This record comes from a study of post-analysis software for immune sequencing data. Turning to the study itself: The disease courses spanned relapsing-remitting, secondary progressive and progressive-relapsing forms of multiple sclerosis.

Study findings and constraints: Controls significantly exceeded multiple sclerosis patients in normalized Chao1 diversity. Controls had lower frequencies than patients of four or five TRBV segments, which included TRBV5-6, TRBV5-1 and TRBV20-1. Analysis by F measure revealed that same-batch samples clustered strongly together.

The sequencing sample was made of blood. The TCR was taken from a girl aged 5-17 years with multiple sclerosis. This chain links TRBV5-1 with TRBJ2-1; 12 nucleotides agree with TRBD2. The CDR3 bases are TGCGCCAGCAGCCTGCAACTAGCGGGGGGCTCCTACAATGAGCAGTTCTTC. It specifies CASSLQLAGGSYNEQFF. The whole variable domain, filled in from reference TRBV5-1 and TRBJ2-1, reads KAGVTQTPRYLIKTRGQQVTLSCSPISGHRSVSWYQQTPGQGLQFLFEYFSETQRNKGNFPGRFSGRQFSNSRSEMNVSTLELGDSALYLCASSLQLAGGSYNEQFFGPGTRLTVL.